The 30 T cell receptor beta chains reported below all come from one sample, sequenced in a study of CXCR3-negative and CXCR3-positive naive CD8 T cells. These receptors are not linked to any known antigen. In preparing the TRB cDNA libraries, 5' RACE with UMI labels was used. TCRdb reworked the 5' RACE reads into one entry per CDR3 protein, no DNA. The sample has about 98,000 distinct CDR3 sequences; the top ten hold roughly 0.99%. Study-wide points: Relative to CXCR3-negative naive cells, CXCR3-positive naive cells had more hydrophobic TRB CDR3s.

Sequenced material: naive CXCR3+ CD8+ T cells from blood. Documented subset: CD45RO-CCR7+CD27+CD95- naive CD8+ T cells expressing CXCR3 (TNR3+). The receptors originated from a human donor in good health. Some clones in this sample may be carry-over from other donors' samples.

The genes are TRBV27 and TRBJ2-7. Germline values: CDR1 MNHEY, CDR2 SMNVEV (reference sequence). The length of the CDR3 is 14 residues. CDR3 sequence: CASSPFLTAYEQYF.

This rearrangement joins TRBV6-1 to TRBJ2-2; lacking DNA, the TRBD2 call made by TCRdb goes unchecked. The germline gives CDR1 MNHNS, CDR2 SASEGT. This CDR3 spans 15 amino acids. CDR3 residues: CASSAAVTNTGELFF.

The chain is built from TRBV20-1 and TRBJ2-1; TCRdb gives TRBD1 as the D gene, but with no DNA this cannot be confirmed. The CDR3 runs to 14 residues. CDR1 and CDR2 (germline): DFQATT, SNEGSKA (reference sequence). CDR3 loop: CSARDQGRGNEQFF.

The V call is TRBV20-1, the J call TRBJ2-2; the D call from TCRdb, TRBD1, cannot be confirmed without DNA. CDR1 DFQATT and CDR2 SNEGSKA come from the germline V gene (reference sequence). The CDR3 spans 14 residues. CDR3 residues: CSAMVGDGTGELFF.

The gene calls are TRBV6-5 and TRBJ1-2; TCRdb's assignment of TRBD1 cannot be checked, as there is no DNA. The CDR3 spans 16 residues. Germline values: CDR1 MNHEY, CDR2 SVGAGI. The CDR3 is CASSYSGSGQGYGYTF.

The V gene is TRBV10-3, the J gene TRBJ2-7. Germline CDR1 reads ENHRY; CDR2 reads SYGVKD. The CDR3 is 11 residues long. The CDR3 spells CAIGSPHEQYF.

The rearrangement uses TRBV27 and TRBJ2-7; the D call of TRBD2 rests on TCRdb alone, since no DNA is present to check it. In germline, CDR1 is MNHEY, CDR2 SMNVEV (reference sequence). CDR3 length equals 16 residues. The CDR3 sequence: CASSLRPISGNYEQYF.

V usage is TRBV12-3 or TRBV12-4 and J usage is TRBJ2-5; TCRdb names TRBD1, which stays unverified in the absence of DNA. This CDR3 comprises 13 residues. The chain's CDR3 is CASTGQGQETQYF.

The CDR3 protein is CASSDSRTGAEIYGYTF. This chain connects TRBV7-2 to TRBJ1-2; TCRdb's assignment of TRBD1 cannot be checked, as there is no DNA. The CDR3 runs 17 residues. Germline CDR1 and CDR2: SGHTA and FQGNSA.

The chain is built from TRBV29-1 and TRBJ2-5; TCRdb's assignment of TRBD1 cannot be checked, as there is no DNA. Germline V gene sequence: CDR1 SQVTM, CDR2 ANQGSEA. The CDR3 covers 16 residues. CDR3 loop: CSAVSGTGTVQETQYF.

The gene calls are TRBV6-4 and TRBJ2-3; TCRdb designates TRBD2, a call that cannot be tested without DNA. The CDR3 runs to 15 residues. Germline V gives CDR1 MRHNA, CDR2 SNTAGT. CDR3 loop: CASSDSSGGADTQYF.

The chain joins TRBV7-9 to TRBJ2-1; the TCRdb D gene call, TRBD2, has no DNA to confirm it. This CDR3 contains 12 residues. The germline V gene has CDR1 SEHNR and CDR2 FQNEAQ (reference sequence). CDR3 residues: CASSYGLAGLFF. The full variable domain, with the rest looked up from reference TRBV7-9 and TRBJ2-1, is DTGVSQNPRHKITKRGQNVTFRCDPISEHNRLYWYRQTLGQGPEFLTYFQNEAQLEKSRLLSDRFSAERPKGSFSTLEIQRTEQGDSAMYLCASSYGLAGLFFGPGTRLTVL.

The rearrangement uses TRBV12-3 or TRBV12-4 and TRBJ2-1; TCRdb selects TRBD2, and the lack of DNA leaves this call unchecked. The CDR3 contains 15 residues. This chain's CDR3 is CASIYGSGSYNEQFF.

The chain recombines TRBV20-1 with TRBJ2-2; TCRdb indicates TRBD1, and absent DNA this call remains unverified. This CDR3 region has 14 residues. The germline CDR1 and CDR2 sequences are DFQATT and SNEGSKA (reference sequence). CDR3 in amino acids: CSATLDRVAGELFF.

The chain links TRBV7-9 to TRBJ2-4. The CDR3 is 12 residues long. Germline V lookup: CDR1 SEHNR, CDR2 FQNEAQ (reference sequence). CDR3 loop: CASSGEVNIQYF.

V usage is TRBV4-3 and J usage is TRBJ1-1; there is no DNA to check the TCRdb D call of TRBD1. This CDR3 spans 14 amino acids. Germline V gene data show CDR1 as LGHNA and CDR2 as YSLEER. The CDR3 loop reads CASSQDRARTEAFF.

V is TRBV14 and J is TRBJ2-5. CDR3 length: 13 amino acids. Germline values: CDR1 SGHDN, CDR2 FVKESK. The CDR3 is CASSLPDQETQYF.

J is TRBJ1-1 and V is TRBV4-1. Germline CDR1 MGHRA, CDR2 YSYEKL. The CDR3 covers 15 residues. CDR3 residues: CASSQVHLKATEAFF.

The chain carries TRBV7-9 and TRBJ2-3; no DNA is available, so the TRBD2 call from TCRdb remains unchecked. Germline V CDR1 and CDR2: SEHNR, FQNEAQ (reference sequence). The CDR3 spans 16 residues. The CDR3 loop is CASSSGTSGNTDTQYF.

The genes are TRBV12-3 or TRBV12-4 and TRBJ2-7; TCRdb returns TRBD1, unconfirmable since there is no DNA. This CDR3 region has 13 residues. The CDR3 reads CASSLGGPYEQYF.

The CDR3: CASSPRPGLAGGLVPNEQFF. This chain uses TRBV9 with TRBJ2-1; TCRdb reports TRBD2, a call that lacks DNA to check it against. The germline CDR1 and CDR2 sequences are SGDLS and YYNGEE. The CDR3 is 20 residues long.

The chain employs TRBV27 and TRBJ2-7; without DNA, the TCRdb call of TRBD1 cannot be checked. Germline CDR1 is MNHEY and CDR2 is SMNVEV (reference sequence). This CDR3 region has 14 residues. The CDR3 protein is CASRGQGAAYEQYF.

The gene calls are TRBV25-1 and TRBJ2-6; without DNA, the TCRdb call of TRBD2 cannot be checked. The CDR3 has 17 amino acids. Germline values: CDR1 MGHDK, CDR2 SYGVNS. CDR3 residues: CASSSFGSSSGANVLTF.

The chain links TRBV29-1 to TRBJ2-3; the D call from TCRdb, TRBD1, cannot be confirmed without DNA. CDR3 length equals 14 residues. Per germline, CDR1 SQVTM and CDR2 ANQGSEA. The CDR3 protein is CSVDRTGSRDTQYF.

V and J are TRBV12-5 and TRBJ1-1; checking the TCRdb D call of TRBD1 is not possible without DNA. Germline assignment: CDR1 LGHNT and CDR2 FRNRAP. The length of the CDR3 is 17 residues. The CDR3 region is CASGFPHLGTGVAEAFF.

This rearrangement joins TRBV27 to TRBJ2-7; the D call of TRBD1 rests on TCRdb alone, since no DNA is present to check it. Germline loops: CDR1 MNHEY, CDR2 SMNVEV (reference sequence). The CDR3 extends over 13 amino acids. The CDR3 spells CASTRGQGYEQYF.

The chain joins TRBV19 to TRBJ2-1; without DNA, the TCRdb call of TRBD2 cannot be checked. Looked up from germline, CDR1 is LNHDA and CDR2 is SQIVND (reference sequence). The CDR3 loop spans 14 amino acids. CDR3: CASSIMAGNNEQFF.

This chain links TRBV6-2 or TRBV6-3 with TRBJ2-1; TCRdb selects TRBD1, and the lack of DNA leaves this call unchecked. CDR1 and CDR2 from the germline V gene are MNHEY and SVGEGT. The CDR3 spans 15 residues. CDR3 protein: CARSYFSGGADEQFF.

This sequence joins TRBV29-1 and TRBJ2-7; the TCRdb call, TRBD1, lacks DNA for checking. The CDR3 totals 16 residues. Per germline, CDR1 SQVTM and CDR2 ANQGSEA. The CDR3 region is CSVAMTERSSSYEQYF.

CDR3 in amino acids: CASSKAIKGGTQETQYF. The chain links TRBV21-1 to TRBJ2-5; TCRdb outputs TRBD1, but without DNA this stays unchecked. TRBV21-1 is described as a pseudogene. The CDR3 extends over 17 amino acids.